These 3 T cell receptor beta chains came from one sample sequenced in a study of T cells in narcolepsy. TCRdb's table, derived via immunoSEQ multiplex PCR, lists solely in-frame clones and lacks some. There are roughly 20,000 clones in the sample; over 80% occur only once, and over 1.5% lies in the top ten. Sequencing was carried out using memory (CD45RA-) CD4+ T cells from blood. These receptors were taken from a human donor in good health.

This clone was seen only once. This rearrangement joins TRBV4-3 to TRBJ1-4, with D possibly being TRBD1 (6 bases). CDR3 length: 16 residues. V was trimmed by 3 bases and J by 7 bases, leaving 18 bases between them. CDR1 and CDR2 (germline): LGHNA, YSLEER. The CDR3 nucleotides read TGCGCCAGCAGCCAGAGCGCAGGGGTCGGAGTTGAAAAACTGTTTTTT. It yields the protein CASSQSAGVGVEKLFF.

This chain joins TRBV7-2 and TRBJ2-5; D possibly corresponds to TRBD1 (5 bases). Germline V gene sequence: CDR1 SGHTA, CDR2 FQGNSA. The CDR3 is made up of 13 amino acids. V shed 5 bases and J shed 5 bases, with 12 bases lying between them. The CDR3 sequence: CASSLQGSETQYF. The CDR3 DNA sequence: TGTGCCAGCAGCCTCCAGGGTTCGGAGACCCAGTACTTC.

The chain recombines TRBV13 with TRBJ1-6; 8 bases are shared with TRBD1. Trimming cost V 4 bases and J 13 bases; bases outside gene matches: 9. CDR1 and CDR2 (germline): PRHDT, FYEKMQ (reference sequence). The CDR3 contains 14 residues. CDR3 amino acids: CASSSGQVVEPLHF. CDR3 coding DNA: TGTGCCAGCAGCTCGGGACAGGTGGTAGAGCCCCTCCACTTT.